What follows are 4 T cell receptor beta chains derived from one specimen sequenced in a study of cytomegalovirus exposure and HLA in healthy donors. Researchers ran the PCR with 60 Vbeta and 13 Jbeta primers. Assay: immunoSEQ multiplex PCR; the TCRdb copy retains only in-frame clones and omits some. The repertoire holds some 180,000 clones, 82% seen once, with more than 1.5% in the top ten. Sequencing was done on a sample of PBMCs. These receptors originate from a man aged 35-49 years in good health and CMV-seronegative.

V usage is TRBV5-6 and J usage is TRBJ2-5, with 10 positions matching TRBD1. The CDR3 has 14 residues. The V gene's germline CDR1 is SGHDT and CDR2 YYEEEE. Unmatched junction bases numbered 4, after V lost 4 bases and J lost 4 bases. The CDR3 DNA reads TGTGCCAGCAGCCTAGGACAGGGGGGAGAGACCCAGTACTTC. Translated: CASSLGQGGETQYF. Supplemented by reference TRBV5-6 and TRBJ2-5, the full variable domain reads DAGVTQSPTHLIKTRGQQVTLRCSPKSGHDTVSWYQQALGQGPQFIFQYYEEEERQRGNFPDRFSGHQFPNYSSELNVNALLLGDSALYLCASSLGQGGETQYFGPGTRLLVL.

The CDR3 loop is CASSIESPRWSNQPQHF. The CDR3, as DNA: TGTGCCAGTAGTATAGAGAGCCCCCGCTGGTCCAATCAGCCCCAGCATTTT. The chain carries TRBV19 and TRBJ1-5, with D uncertain. The V gene lost 0 bases and the J gene lost 3 bases, with 15 bases spanning the gap. From germline, CDR1 is LNHDA and CDR2 SQIVND (reference sequence). The CDR3 extends over 17 amino acids.

The chain is built from TRBV15 and TRBJ1-5; the D gene is possibly TRBD1 (5 bases). This CDR3 contains 13 residues. V lost 3 bases, J lost 7 bases, and 10 bases lay in between. Germline CDR1 is LNHNV and CDR2 is YYDKDF (reference sequence). This CDR3 is CATSRGTGQPQHF. CDR3 in DNA: TGTGCCACCAGCAGGGGCACAGGACAGCCCCAGCATTTT.

Details on this clone: An end of the junction does not agree with germline; a read error may underlie this. The chain joins TRBV7-7 to TRBJ2-1; TRBD2 matches 9 bases. This CDR3 comprises 17 residues. The germline CDR1 and CDR2 sequences are SSHAT and FNYEAQ (reference sequence). CDR3 DNA: TGTGCTAGCAGCTTACGGGGGAGGCTAGCGGGATGGAGTGAGCAGTTCTTC. It encodes CASSLRGRLAGWSEQFF.